This paragraph covers one T cell receptor beta chain sequence. This sample stems from a study of CD8 T cells in Susac syndrome. Through negative isolation, CD4+ and CD8+ T cells were obtained, while TEMRA cells were enriched using FACS. Random-hexamer reverse transcription was applied to about 0.5 to 1 ug RNA. Amplification of TCR beta CDR3 was carried out by immunoSEQ multiplex PCR, which covered 54 Vbeta and 13 Jbeta segments. TCRdb analysed the immunoSEQ multiplex PCR reads with MiXCR anew, one entry per CDR3 protein. Of around 280,000 distinct CDR3 sequences in the sample, approximately 90% are singletons; the top ten hold roughly 0.059%. CDR1 GTSNPN and CDR2 SVGIG come from the germline V gene (reference sequence). CDR3 length: 16 amino acids. The ends were cut back, 0 bases at V and 1 base at J, with 13 bases in the middle.

The clonotype was recovered from a human donor with multiple sclerosis. The rearrangement joins TRBV30 to TRBJ1-5; D call uncertain. Input material: CD4+ T cells from PBMCs. In nucleotides, the CDR3 is TGTGCCTGGAGTGTGAAGGGCGCGGGGAGCAATCAGCCCCAGCATTTT. Protein: CAWSVKGAGSNQPQHF.